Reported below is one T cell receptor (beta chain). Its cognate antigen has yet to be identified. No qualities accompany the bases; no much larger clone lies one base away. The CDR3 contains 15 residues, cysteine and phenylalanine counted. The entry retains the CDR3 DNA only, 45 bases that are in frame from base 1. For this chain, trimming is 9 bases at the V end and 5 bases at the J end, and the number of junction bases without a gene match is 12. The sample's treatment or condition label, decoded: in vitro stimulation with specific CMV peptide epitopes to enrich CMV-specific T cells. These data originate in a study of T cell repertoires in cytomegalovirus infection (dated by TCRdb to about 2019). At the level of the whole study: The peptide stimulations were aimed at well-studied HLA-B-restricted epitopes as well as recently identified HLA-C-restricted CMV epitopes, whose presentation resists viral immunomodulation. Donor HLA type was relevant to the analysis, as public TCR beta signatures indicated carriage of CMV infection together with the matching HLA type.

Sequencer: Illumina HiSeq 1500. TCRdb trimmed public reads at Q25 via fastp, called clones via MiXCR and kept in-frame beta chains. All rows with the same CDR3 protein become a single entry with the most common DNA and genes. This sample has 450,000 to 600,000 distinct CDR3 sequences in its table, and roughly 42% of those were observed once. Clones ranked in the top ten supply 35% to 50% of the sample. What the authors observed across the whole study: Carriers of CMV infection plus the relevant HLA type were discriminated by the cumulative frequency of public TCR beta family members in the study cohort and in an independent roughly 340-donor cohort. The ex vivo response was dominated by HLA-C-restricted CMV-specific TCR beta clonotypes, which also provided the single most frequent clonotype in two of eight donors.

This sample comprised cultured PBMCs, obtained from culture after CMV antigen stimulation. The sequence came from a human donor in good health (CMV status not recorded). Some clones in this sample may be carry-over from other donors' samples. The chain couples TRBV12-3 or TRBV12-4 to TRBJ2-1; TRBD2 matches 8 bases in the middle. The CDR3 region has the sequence CASGVGGGLNNEQFF. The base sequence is TGTGCCAGTGGAGTCGGCGGGGGGTTAAACAATGAGCAGTTCTTC.